This T cell receptor (beta chain) was sequenced in a study of T cells after yellow fever vaccination. This clonotype appeared a few times. Its antigen is not identified. Broader study findings: Boosting was followed by the reappearance of most primary-vaccination clones (under 97% CD4, about 90% CD8).

TCRdb processed the 5' RACE reads anew with MiXCR; each CDR3 protein has one entry. This repertoire shows 510,000 or so distinct CDR3 sequences, roughly 19% found once; its top ten account for approximately 15%. V lost 7 bases and J lost 1, with 8 bases in between. Germline CDR1 SGHRS, CDR2 YFSETQ. The CDR3 consists of 13 residues. The chain recombines TRBV5-1 with TRBJ2-2, with D uncertain. This TCR came from a young man who received the YFV17D yellow fever vaccine. The specimen comprised PBMCs, sampled 15 days after the yellow fever booster vaccination. The CDR3 DNA follows: TGCGCCAGCGGTCTGGGGAACACCGGGGAGCTGTTTTTT. Its translation: CASGLGNTGELFF.